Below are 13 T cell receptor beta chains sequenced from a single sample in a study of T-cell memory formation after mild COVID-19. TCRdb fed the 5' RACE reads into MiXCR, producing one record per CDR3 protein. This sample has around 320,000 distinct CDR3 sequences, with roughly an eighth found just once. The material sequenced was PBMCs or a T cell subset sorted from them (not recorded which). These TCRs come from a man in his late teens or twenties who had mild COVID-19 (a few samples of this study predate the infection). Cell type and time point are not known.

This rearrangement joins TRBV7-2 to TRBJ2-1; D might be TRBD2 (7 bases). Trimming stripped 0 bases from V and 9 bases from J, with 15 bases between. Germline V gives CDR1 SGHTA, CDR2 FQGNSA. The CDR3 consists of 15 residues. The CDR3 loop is CASSLAGGPRFEQFF. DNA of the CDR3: TGTGCCAGCAGCTTAGCCGGGGGGCCTAGGTTTGAGCAGTTCTTC.

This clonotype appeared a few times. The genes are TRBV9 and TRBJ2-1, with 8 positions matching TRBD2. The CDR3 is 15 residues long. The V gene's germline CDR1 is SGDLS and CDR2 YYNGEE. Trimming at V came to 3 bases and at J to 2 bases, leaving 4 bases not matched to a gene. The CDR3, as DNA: TGTGCCAGCAGCGATAGCGGGGATCCCTACAATGAGCAGTTCTTC. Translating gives CASSDSGDPYNEQFF. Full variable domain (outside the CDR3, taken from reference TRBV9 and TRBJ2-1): DSGVTQTPKHLITATGQRVTLRCSPRSGDLSVYWYQQSLDQGLQFLIQYYNGEERAKGNILERFSAQQFPDLHSELNLSSLELGDSALYFCASSDSGDPYNEQFFGPGTRLTVL.

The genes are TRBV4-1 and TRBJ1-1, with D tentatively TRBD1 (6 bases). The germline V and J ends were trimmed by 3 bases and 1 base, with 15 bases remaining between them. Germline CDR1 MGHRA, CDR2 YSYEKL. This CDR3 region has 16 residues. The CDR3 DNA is TGCGCCAGCAGCCACGCGGAAAGGGGGGGGAACACTGAAGCTTTCTTT. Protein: CASSHAERGGNTEAFF.

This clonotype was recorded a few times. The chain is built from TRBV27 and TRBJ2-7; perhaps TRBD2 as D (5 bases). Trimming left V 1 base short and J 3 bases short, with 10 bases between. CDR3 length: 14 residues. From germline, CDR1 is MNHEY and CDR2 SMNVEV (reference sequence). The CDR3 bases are TGTGCCAGCAGTTTATTCCGGGGTGACTACGAGCAGTACTTC. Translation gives CASSLFRGDYEQYF.

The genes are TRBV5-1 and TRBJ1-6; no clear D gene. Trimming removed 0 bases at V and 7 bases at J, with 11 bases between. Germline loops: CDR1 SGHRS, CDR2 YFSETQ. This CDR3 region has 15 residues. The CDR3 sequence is CASSLALMLNSPLHF. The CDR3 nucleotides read TGCGCCAGCAGCTTGGCCTTAATGTTAAATTCACCCCTCCACTTT.

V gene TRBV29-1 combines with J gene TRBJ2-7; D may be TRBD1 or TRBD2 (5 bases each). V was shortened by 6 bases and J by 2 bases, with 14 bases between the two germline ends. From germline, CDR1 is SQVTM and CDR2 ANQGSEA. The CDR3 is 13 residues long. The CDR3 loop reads CSVKGTVTYEQYF. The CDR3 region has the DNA TGCAGCGTCAAAGGGACGGTTACCTACGAGCAGTACTTC.

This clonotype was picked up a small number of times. Here the CDR3 reads CASSLPRGSTDTQYF. The DNA of the CDR3 is TGTGCCAGCAGCTTACCCCGTGGTTCCACAGATACGCAGTATTTT. The rearrangement links TRBV7-2 to TRBJ2-3; D not certain. Germline CDR1 is SGHTA and CDR2 is FQGNSA. V was pared by 2 bases and J by 2 bases, with 11 bases between. CDR3 size: 15 residues.

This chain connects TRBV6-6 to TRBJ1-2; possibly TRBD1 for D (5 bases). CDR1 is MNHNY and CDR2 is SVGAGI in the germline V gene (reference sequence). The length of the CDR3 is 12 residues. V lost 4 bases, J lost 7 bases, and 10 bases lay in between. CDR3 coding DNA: TGTGCCAGCAGTTCCCTGGGGGGTGGCTACACCTTC. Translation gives CASSSLGGGYTF.

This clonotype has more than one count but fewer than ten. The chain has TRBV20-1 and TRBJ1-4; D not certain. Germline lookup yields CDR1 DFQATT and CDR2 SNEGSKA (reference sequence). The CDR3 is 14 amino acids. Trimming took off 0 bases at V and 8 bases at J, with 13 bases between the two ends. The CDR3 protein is CSARDFGDYEKLFF. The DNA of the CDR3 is TGCAGTGCTAGAGATTTCGGGGATTACGAAAAACTGTTTTTT.

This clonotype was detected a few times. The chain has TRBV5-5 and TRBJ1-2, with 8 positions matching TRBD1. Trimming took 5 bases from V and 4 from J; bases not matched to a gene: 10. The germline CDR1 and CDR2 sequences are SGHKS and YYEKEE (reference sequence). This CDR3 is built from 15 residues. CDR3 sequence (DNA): TGTGCCAGCAGTTCTACAGGGGGAAGACTCTATGGCTACACCTTC. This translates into CASSSTGGRLYGYTF.

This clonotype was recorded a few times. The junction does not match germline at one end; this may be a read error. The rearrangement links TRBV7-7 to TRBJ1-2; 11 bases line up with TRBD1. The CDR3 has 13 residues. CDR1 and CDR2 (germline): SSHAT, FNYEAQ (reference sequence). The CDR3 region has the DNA TGTGCTAGCAGCGAGGACAGGGGGCAAGGCTACACCTTC. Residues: CASSEDRGQGYTF.

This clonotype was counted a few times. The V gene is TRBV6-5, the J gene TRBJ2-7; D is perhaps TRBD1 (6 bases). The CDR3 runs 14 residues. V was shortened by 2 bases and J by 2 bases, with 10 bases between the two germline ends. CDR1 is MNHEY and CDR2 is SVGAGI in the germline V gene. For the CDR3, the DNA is TGTGCCAGCAGTTACGTCGGACAGACCTACGAGCAGTACTTC. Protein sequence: CASSYVGQTYEQYF.

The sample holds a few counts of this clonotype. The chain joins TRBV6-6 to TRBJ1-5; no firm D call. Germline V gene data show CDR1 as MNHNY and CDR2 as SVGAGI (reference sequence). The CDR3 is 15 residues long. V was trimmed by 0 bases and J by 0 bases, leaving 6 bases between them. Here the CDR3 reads CASSYSGSSNQPQHF. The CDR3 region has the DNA TGTGCCAGCAGTTACTCTGGGAGTAGCAATCAGCCCCAGCATTTT.